Shown below are 12 T cell receptor beta chains from a single sample sequenced in a study of a mutant IDH1 vaccine in newly diagnosed glioma. Measured with immunoSEQ multiplex PCR; TCRdb has only the in-frame clones, and not every one. This sample has around 54,000 clones, with over 80% found just once. Time point here: week 23, last vaccination. Doses of 300 ug of mutant IDH1 20-mer peptide were given with topical imiquimod. These TCRs' antigens remain unknown. The material was PBMCs, obtained from a glioma patient whose treatment included an IDH1 peptide vaccine. All receptors derive from a man aged 35 to 55 with glioma.

The chain uses TRBV7-9 and TRBJ2-7, with D possibly TRBD2 on 5 matching bases. Trimming shortened V by 5 bases and J by 0 bases, and 14 bases separated the two germline ends. The CDR3 has 15 amino acids. CDR1 SEHNR and CDR2 FQNEAQ come from the germline V gene (reference sequence). CDR3 DNA sequence: TGTGCCAGCAGCCCAATAGCGTGGAGCTCCTACGAGCAGTACTTC. Protein sequence: CASSPIAWSSYEQYF.

A few counts support this clone. J is TRBJ1-1 and V is TRBV9; possible D gene TRBD1, 6 bases. With 4 bases removed from V and 2 bases from J, the gap between germline ends came to 15 bases. CDR3 length equals 15 residues. Germline assignment: CDR1 SGDLS and CDR2 YYNGEE. The CDR3 reads CASSPWGQENTEAFF. The CDR3 bases are TGTGCCAGCAGCCCTTGGGGGCAGGAAAACACTGAAGCTTTCTTT.

This rearrangement joins TRBV6-5 to TRBJ2-2; 7 nucleotides align to TRBD2. Germline V CDR1 and CDR2: MNHEY, SVGAGI. The junction had 3 bases not matched to a gene; V was cut back by 1 base and J by 1 base. This CDR3 is built from 16 residues. The CDR3 spells CASSYYSGMNTGELFF. In DNA form, the CDR3 reads TGTGCCAGCAGTTACTACAGCGGGATGAACACCGGGGAGCTGTTTTTT.

This rearrangement joins TRBV9 to TRBJ1-2; 9 bases map to TRBD1. This CDR3 contains 16 residues. Germline V lookup: CDR1 SGDLS, CDR2 YYNGEE. Trimming removed 3 bases from V and 0 bases from J; junction bases left unmatched: 6. Here the CDR3 DNA reads TGTGCCAGCAGCGCCCGGGACAGGGCCTCTAACTATGGCTACACCTTC. The encoded protein is CASSARDRASNYGYTF.

V and J are TRBV19 and TRBJ1-5; 11 bases fit TRBD1. CDR3 size: 13 residues. V shed 6 bases and J 10 bases; nucleotides not matched to a gene: 5. Germline CDR1 LNHDA, CDR2 SQIVND (reference sequence). The CDR3 nucleotides read TGTGCCAGTAGAGGACAGGGGGCGGGACCCCAGCATTTT. The encoded protein is CASRGQGAGPQHF.

The chain combines TRBV9 with TRBJ2-7; 10 bases map to TRBD2. CDR1 and CDR2 (germline): SGDLS, YYNGEE. The CDR3 spans 14 residues. With V trimmed by 2 bases and J by 8 bases, 7 bases remained unmatched. The CDR3 region has the DNA TGTGCCAGCAGCGTGGGCCCTAGCGGGAGCCAGCAGTACTTC. Protein product: CASSVGPSGSQQYF.

The J gene is TRBJ2-7, the V gene TRBV15; 7 nucleotides agree with TRBD2. The germline V gene has CDR1 LNHNV and CDR2 YYDKDF (reference sequence). This CDR3 spans 15 amino acids. V was pared by 0 bases and J by 5 bases, with 7 bases of the junction left unmatched. The CDR3 bases are TGTGCCACCAGCAGAGATTCCGAGGGAGGGGACGAGCAGTACTTC. As protein: CATSRDSEGGDEQYF.

The table lists this clone with a few counts. CDR3 region: CASSQDGSGAGANVLTF. The CDR3 region has the DNA TGCGCCAGCAGCCAAGATGGGTCAGGGGCTGGGGCCAACGTCCTGACTTTC. The chain recombines TRBV4-3 with TRBJ2-6, with D perhaps TRBD1 (6 bases). The V gene's germline CDR1 is LGHNA and CDR2 YSLEER. Deletions cut 0 bases from V and 2 bases from J, with 11 bases between. CDR3 size: 17 residues.

The rearrangement joins TRBV13 to TRBJ1-2, with TRBD1 as a possible D gene (6 bases). V was cut by 3 bases and J by 5 bases, with 19 bases left in between. This CDR3 contains 16 residues. Germline V gene lookup returns CDR1 PRHDT and CDR2 FYEKMQ (reference sequence). CDR3 sequence (DNA): TGTGCCAGCAGCTTCAAAGGCGGGGGGCGCCCATATGGCTACACCTTC. Translation: CASSFKGGGRPYGYTF. Filled out from reference TRBV13 and TRBJ1-2, the complete variable domain reads AAGVIQSPRHLIKEKRETATLKCYPIPRHDTVYWYQQGPGQDPQFLISFYEKMQSDKGSIPDRFSAQQFSDYHSELNMSSLELGDSALYFCASSFKGGGRPYGYTFGSGTRLTVV.

The rearrangement joins TRBV27 to TRBJ1-3; D call uncertain. The germline CDR1 and CDR2 sequences are MNHEY and SMNVEV (reference sequence). V lost 5 bases and J 0 bases, leaving 14 bases between the germline ends. The CDR3 sequence is 16 residues long. The CDR3 DNA is TGTGCCAGCAGTCCATGGGCGGCCGGCTCTGGAAACACCATATATTTT. Encoded protein: CASSPWAAGSGNTIYF.

The chain recombines TRBV7-9 with TRBJ2-1; no clear D gene. The CDR3 spans 10 residues. V lost 5 bases and J lost 7, with 3 bases in between. CDR1 is SEHNR, CDR2 FQNEAQ, per germline (reference sequence). Here the CDR3 DNA reads TGTGCCAGCAGCCGGAATGAGCAGTTCTTC. Amino acids: CASSRNEQFF.

The chain has TRBV19 and TRBJ2-7; D gene uncertain. Germline V gives CDR1 LNHDA, CDR2 SQIVND (reference sequence). The CDR3 runs to 12 residues. V was cut by 3 bases and J by 4 bases, with 7 bases left in between. The CDR3: CASSMVGYEQYF. Here the CDR3 DNA reads TGTGCCAGTAGTATGGTGGGGTACGAGCAGTACTTC.